Below, one T cell receptor beta chain is given with its context. Antigen unknown. Extracted RNA was reverse transcribed into cDNA, the sequencing template. The data were produced by immunoSEQ multiplex PCR, yet TCRdb's version contains in-frame clones alone and is incomplete. The sample lists roughly 150,000 clones; 40% to 65% were seen once. CDR3 length equals 16 residues. CDR1 and CDR2 from the germline V gene are LGHNT and FRNRAP. V lost 1 base, J lost 2 bases, and 12 bases lay in between. The data derive from a study of CD8+ T cells in alopecia areata. Whole-study results and caveats: The study found TCR sharing across patients less clear than in mice, possibly for HLA reasons.

This TCR was recovered from a human donor with alopecia areata. This specimen consisted of CD8+ T cells sorted from blood, obtained at week 0. V usage is TRBV12-5 and J usage is TRBJ1-5; tentatively, D is TRBD1 (6 bases). CDR3 in DNA: TGTGCTAGTGGTTTGGGGACAGCATTGGGCAATCAGCCCCAGCATTTT. It is translated as CASGLGTALGNQPQHF.